This T cell receptor beta chain was sequenced during a study of neurological immune-mediated disorders. Study-level points and caveats: Expansion of TCR clones was greatest in HTLV-1-associated myelopathy and smallest in multiple sclerosis, where it fell below that of healthy controls.

This clonotype was detected only a few times. Its target is not known. A 10-nucleotide random UMI tagged transcripts in template-switch 5'RACE cDNA synthesis. One entry per CDR3 protein, called by TCRdb with MiXCR from the 5' RACE reads. The table lists around 20,000 distinct CDR3 sequences, about a quarter of them singletons. Sequencing used PBMCs. The TCR originated in a man aged 45-65 years with HTLV-1-associated myelopathy (HAM/TSP).

CDR3 region: CASSRGTSGVPSYNEQFF. As DNA, the CDR3 is TGCGCCAGCAGCCGGGGGACTAGCGGGGTACCTTCCTACAATGAGCAGTTCTTC. The rearrangement links TRBV5-1 to TRBJ2-1; TRBD2 matches at 13 bases. The CDR3 extends over 18 amino acids. The ends lost 4 bases at V and 1 base at J; junction bases unmatched: 8. Per germline, CDR1 SGHRS and CDR2 YFSETQ.